These 3 T cell receptor beta chains originate from one sample sequenced in a study of T cell responses to AZD1222 COVID-19 vaccine. Data came from immunoSEQ multiplex PCR; TCRdb stores just in-frame clones and leaves some out. The table has some 150,000 clones, approximately 91% seen once. The specimen comprised peripheral blood, sampled on day 0 of AZD1222 vaccination. The source of these receptors is an adult in good health.

The chain joins TRBV5-4 to TRBJ1-1; weak D call: TRBD1 (6 bases). Per the germline V gene, CDR1 is SGHNT and CDR2 is YYREEE (reference sequence). This CDR3 contains 16 residues. The germline V and J ends were trimmed by 0 bases and 4 bases, with 16 bases remaining between them. The CDR3 coding sequence is TGTGCCAGCAGCTTGGGGGGGGCCCTAGGGACCACTGAAGCTTTCTTT. Translating it yields CASSLGGALGTTEAFF.

The V call is TRBV19, the J call TRBJ2-7; D gene uncertain. Germline CDR1 reads LNHDA; CDR2 reads SQIVND (reference sequence). V was clipped by 5 bases and J by 3 bases, with 17 bases between them. The CDR3 spans 15 residues. In DNA form, the CDR3 reads TGTGCCAGTAGTGTTGCGGCAGCTTTTGTCTACGAGCAGTACTTC. This translates into CASSVAAAFVYEQYF.

This chain joins TRBV3-1 (or the pseudogene TRBV3-2) and TRBJ2-1, with 9 bases matching TRBD2. Per germline, CDR1 LGHDT and CDR2 YNNKEL (reference sequence). V lost 1 base, J lost 6 bases, and 7 bases stayed unmatched. This CDR3 is built from 16 residues. The CDR3 region is CASSQVAREGGNEQFF. As DNA, the CDR3 is TGTGCCAGCAGCCAAGTGGCGCGGGAGGGGGGCAATGAGCAGTTCTTC.